The 20 T cell receptor beta chains below were found in one sample sequenced in a study of blood T cells in healthy people across ages. The use of a sample-barcoded 5' primer and a J-beta primer mix characterized a second PCR of about 7 to 12 cycles. TCRdb independently ran MiXCR on the 5' RACE reads; one entry per CDR3 protein. This table holds about 500,000 distinct CDR3 sequences, around 24% found once. The sample also formed part of further work on T cells of mothers and their children.

Sequenced material: blood. These receptors were taken from a boy aged 5-17 years in good health.

This clonotype came up a few times. V and J are TRBV7-3 and TRBJ2-3; 10 bases are shared with TRBD2. Trimming cost V 5 bases and J 1 base; bases outside gene matches: 6. CDR1 is SGHTA, CDR2 FQGTGA, per germline. The CDR3 extends over 16 amino acids. CDR3 protein: CASSPHGLAGTDTQYF. The CDR3, as DNA: TGTGCCAGCAGCCCCCATGGACTAGCGGGCACAGATACGCAGTATTTT.

This chain connects TRBV10-3 to TRBJ2-5, with 8 bases matching TRBD1. Germline assignment: CDR1 ENHRY and CDR2 SYGVKD. J lost 5 bases, V lost 8 bases, and 7 bases had no gene match. The CDR3 runs 13 residues. For the CDR3, the DNA is TGTGCCATCGGCACGACAGGGGAGGAGACCCAGTACTTC. It codes for CAIGTTGEETQYF.

The chain joins TRBV6-1 to TRBJ2-3, with TRBD1 matching 7 bases. V trimming: 6 bases; J trimming: 6 bases; junction bases outside the gene matches: 15. CDR3 size: 16 residues. Germline V gene lookup returns CDR1 MNHNS and CDR2 SASEGT. The CDR3 reads CASSPPGTALKDTQYF. The CDR3 DNA reads TGTGCCAGCAGCCCCCCCGGGACAGCTCTAAAGGATACGCAGTATTTT.

Ten or more counts support this clonotype. The chain couples TRBV3-1 to TRBJ2-5; 10 bases align to TRBD2. The CDR3 is made up of 15 amino acids. Germline CDR1 LGHDT, CDR2 YNNKEL (reference sequence). Trimming cost V 1 base and J 5 bases; bases outside gene matches: 4. The CDR3 region has the DNA TGTGCCAGCAGCCAAGGAGTAGCGGGAGGCGAGACCCAGTACTTC. Its translation is CASSQGVAGGETQYF.

A few counts support this clonotype. The J gene is TRBJ2-3, the V gene TRBV28; TRBD1 or TRBD2 may be the D gene (5 bases each). The CDR3 has 12 residues. The V and J ends lost 6 bases and 2 bases respectively, with 6 bases between them. The germline gives CDR1 MDHEN, CDR2 SYDVKM. CDR3 sequence: CASRGTTDTQYF. The DNA of the CDR3 is TGTGCCAGCAGGGGGACCACAGATACGCAGTATTTT.

This clonotype has a handful of counts. The chain is built from TRBV6-4 and TRBJ2-1; 15 nucleotides match TRBD2. The V segment lost 3 bases and the J segment 8 bases; nucleotides outside the gene matches: 5. Germline V CDR1 and CDR2: MRHNA, SNTAGT. The CDR3 extends over 16 amino acids. CDR3 protein: CASSDGTSGRLYEQFF. The CDR3 DNA sequence: TGTGCCAGCAGTGATGGGACTAGCGGGAGGCTTTATGAGCAGTTCTTC.

This clonotype was detected only once. The chain couples TRBV27 to TRBJ2-7, with TRBD2 matching over 15 bases. Germline loops: CDR1 MNHEY, CDR2 SMNVEV (reference sequence). CDR3 length: 16 residues. CDR3 sequence reads: CAAGPGLAGGTYEQYF. The CDR3 coding sequence is TGTGCAGCCGGACCGGGACTAGCGGGGGGAACCTACGAGCAGTACTTC.

V is TRBV4-2 and J is TRBJ1-1; weak D call: TRBD1 (5 bases). Trimming shortened V by 4 bases and J by 8 bases, and 20 bases separated the two germline ends. The CDR3 loop spans 15 amino acids. Per the germline V gene, CDR1 is LGHNA and CDR2 is YNFKEQ. In DNA form, the CDR3 reads TGTGCCAGCAGCCGTGTAAAATCGGGACCCTGGGAAGCTTTCTTT. It specifies CASSRVKSGPWEAFF.

The chain links TRBV12-3 or TRBV12-4 to TRBJ1-3; D is unresolved. Trimming removed 10 bases from V and 1 base from J, with 17 bases in between. This CDR3 region has 15 residues. The CDR3 region is CANLMTGKSGNTIYF. Written as DNA, the CDR3 is TGTGCCAACCTCATGACGGGGAAATCTGGAAACACCATATATTTT.

This clonotype was observed a handful of times. The chain couples TRBV28 to TRBJ2-7; a weak D match, TRBD1 (5 bases). The CDR3 length is 11 residues. V was cut by 6 bases and J by 7 bases, with 10 bases left in between. The germline V gene has CDR1 MDHEN and CDR2 SYDVKM. The CDR3 DNA sequence: TGTGCCAGCAGCAGACAGTGGGAGCAGTACTTC. Its translation is CASSRQWEQYF.

This clonotype showed up just a few times. This chain joins TRBV28 and TRBJ2-1; TRBD1 is a possible D gene (6 bases). The V end lost 3 bases, the J end lost 6 bases, and 9 bases lay between the germline ends. The CDR3 sequence is 13 residues long. Germline CDR1 MDHEN, CDR2 SYDVKM. As DNA, the CDR3 is TGTGCCAGCAGTTTTATGGGGGCCAATGAGCAGTTCTTC. As protein: CASSFMGANEQFF.

On this clonotype itself: One end of the junction does not line up with germline, which may come from a read error. This sequence joins TRBV28 and TRBJ2-7; unclear D gene. The CDR3 loop spans 16 amino acids. The germline gives CDR1 MDHEN, CDR2 SYDVKM. In DNA form, the CDR3 reads TGTGCCAGCAAAGGCCCCTCCCGTGTGGGCTCCTATGAGCAGTACTTC. Translated: CASKGPSRVGSYEQYF.

This clonotype was seen a few times. The chain joins TRBV4-3 to TRBJ2-5; possible D gene TRBD2, 6 bases. The CDR3 consists of 14 residues. Looked up from germline, CDR1 is LGHNA and CDR2 is YSLEER. With 0 bases removed from V and 2 bases from J, the gap between germline ends came to 7 bases. CDR3 sequence (DNA): TGCGCCAGCAGCCAAGAGGGACTTCAAGAGACCCAGTACTTC. It specifies CASSQEGLQETQYF.

This clonotype was counted ten times or more. The chain couples TRBV25-1 to TRBJ2-5; unclear D gene. The germline V and J ends were trimmed by 4 bases and 5 bases, with 8 bases remaining between them. Germline V gives CDR1 MGHDK, CDR2 SYGVNS. There are 12 residues in the CDR3. The CDR3 region is CASSGHLETQYF. CDR3 DNA: TGTGCCAGCAGTGGCCATCTTGAGACCCAGTACTTC.

This clonotype has more than one count but fewer than ten. The J gene is TRBJ1-1, the V gene TRBV7-2; tentatively, D is TRBD1 (6 bases). The CDR3 covers 15 residues. Germline lookup yields CDR1 SGHTA and CDR2 FQGNSA. V lost 5 bases and J 3 bases, leaving 16 bases between the germline ends. The DNA of the CDR3 is TGTGCCAGCAGCACAGAAGGGGGTTCAGACACTGAAGCTTTCTTT. Translated, it gives CASSTEGGSDTEAFF. Complete variable domain (other parts from reference TRBV7-2 and TRBJ1-1): GAGVSQSPSNKVTEKGKDVELRCDPISGHTALYWYRQSLGQGLEFLIYFQGNSAPDKSGLPSDRFSAERTGGSVSTLTIQRTQQEDSAVYLCASSTEGGSDTEAFFGQGTRLTVV.

This clonotype was seen only a few times. This sequence joins TRBV29-1 and TRBJ1-2; the match to TRBD1 covers 7 bases. V shed 7 bases, J shed 4 bases, and the junction held 27 bases outside the gene matches. The CDR3 has 19 residues. Germline CDR1 SQVTM, CDR2 ANQGSEA. CDR3 loop: CSGSMERYRDRDPIYGYTF. The CDR3, as DNA: TGCAGCGGCAGTATGGAACGCTACCGGGACAGAGATCCTATCTATGGCTACACCTTC.

The V gene is TRBV6-2 or TRBV6-3, the J gene TRBJ2-7; TRBD2 agrees at 10 bases. In germline, CDR1 is MNHEY, CDR2 SVGEGT. J was trimmed by 9 bases and V by 2 bases; bases with no gene match: 16. The CDR3 totals 17 residues. The CDR3 loop is CASSYPLAGTSPTWQYF. CDR3 sequence (DNA): TGTGCCAGCAGTTACCCACTAGCGGGAACATCTCCTACGTGGCAGTACTTC.

This clonotype was counted ten times or more. The rearrangement links TRBV5-1 to TRBJ2-7; 10 bases are shared with TRBD1. V lost 4 bases to trimming and J lost 8 bases; unmatched junction nucleotides: 6. Germline values: CDR1 SGHRS, CDR2 YFSETQ. CDR3 length equals 13 residues. CDR3 coding DNA: TGCGCCAGCAGCGTGGGGACAGGGGAACAGCAGTACTTC. Translated: CASSVGTGEQQYF.

This clonotype showed up just a few times. The gene calls are TRBV11-2 and TRBJ2-7; D perhaps matches TRBD2 (5 bases). The CDR3 extends over 15 amino acids. V was cut by 4 bases and J by 5 bases, with 18 bases left in between. The germline V gene has CDR1 SGHAT and CDR2 FQNNGV. As DNA, the CDR3 is TGTGCCAGCAGCTATACCGGGAATCAAAAGGACGAGCAGTACTTC. It codes for CASSYTGNQKDEQYF.

This clonotype has a count of ten or more. This chain uses TRBV11-2 with TRBJ2-7; tentative D call: TRBD2 (5 bases). Looked up from germline, CDR1 is SGHAT and CDR2 is FQNNGV. The CDR3 covers 15 residues. The V gene lost 5 bases and the J gene lost 7 bases, with 21 bases spanning the gap. The CDR3 loop is CASSIPGREGREQYF. The CDR3 bases are TGTGCCAGCAGCATACCTGGTAGAGAGGGAAGGGAGCAGTACTTC.